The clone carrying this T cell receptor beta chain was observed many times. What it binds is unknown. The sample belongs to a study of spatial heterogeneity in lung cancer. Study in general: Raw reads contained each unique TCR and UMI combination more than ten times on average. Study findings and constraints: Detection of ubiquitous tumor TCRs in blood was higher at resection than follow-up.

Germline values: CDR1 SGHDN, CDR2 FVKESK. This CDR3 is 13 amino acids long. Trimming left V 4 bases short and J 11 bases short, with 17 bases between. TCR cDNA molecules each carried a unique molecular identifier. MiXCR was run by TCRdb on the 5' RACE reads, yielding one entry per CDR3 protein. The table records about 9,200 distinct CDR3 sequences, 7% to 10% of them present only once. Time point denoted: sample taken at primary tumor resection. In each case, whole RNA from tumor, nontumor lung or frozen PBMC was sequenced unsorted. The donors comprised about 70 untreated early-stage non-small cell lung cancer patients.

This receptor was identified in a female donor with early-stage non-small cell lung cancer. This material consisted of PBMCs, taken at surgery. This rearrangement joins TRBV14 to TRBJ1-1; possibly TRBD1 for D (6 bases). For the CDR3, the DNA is TGTGCCAGCAGCCCCCAAAGCAGGGGTTCGGCTTTCTTT. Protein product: CASSPQSRGSAFF.